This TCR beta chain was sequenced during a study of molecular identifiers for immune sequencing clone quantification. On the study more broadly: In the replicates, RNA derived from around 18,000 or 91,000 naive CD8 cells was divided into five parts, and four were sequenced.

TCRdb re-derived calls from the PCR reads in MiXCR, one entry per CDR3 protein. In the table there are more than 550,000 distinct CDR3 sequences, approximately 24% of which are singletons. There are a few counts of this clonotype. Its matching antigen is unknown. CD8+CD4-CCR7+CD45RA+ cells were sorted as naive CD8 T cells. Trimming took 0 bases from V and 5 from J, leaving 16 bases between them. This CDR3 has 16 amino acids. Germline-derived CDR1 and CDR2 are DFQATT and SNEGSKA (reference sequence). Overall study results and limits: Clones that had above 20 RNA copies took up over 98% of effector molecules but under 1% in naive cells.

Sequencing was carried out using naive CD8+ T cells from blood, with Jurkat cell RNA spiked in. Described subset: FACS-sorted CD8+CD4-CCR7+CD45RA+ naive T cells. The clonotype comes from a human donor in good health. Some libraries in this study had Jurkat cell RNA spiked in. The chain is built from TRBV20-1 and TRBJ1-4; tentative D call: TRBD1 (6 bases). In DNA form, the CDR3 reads TGCAGTGCTAGAGATCCCTGGACAGTCGAAAATGAAAAACTGTTTTTT. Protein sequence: CSARDPWTVENEKLFF.